The 23 T cell receptor beta chains reported below all come from one sample, sequenced in a study of immune evolution from preneoplasia to lung adenocarcinoma (dated by TCRdb to the early 2020s). Libraries were built with the immunoSEQ multiplex PCR assay. Imported from immuneACCESS, the table was reduced by TCRdb to in-frame sequences with V and J called. These copies leave out some clones; in studies compared against another copy, an unresolved V gene accounts for under half, and the cause of the remainder is not known. This sample holds tens of thousands of clones; 65% to 80% were observed only once. The ten largest clones capture about 4.7% of the sample. The sequencing sample was made of FFPE invasive lung adenocarcinoma tissue. The cell subset or site label, read with the paper, signifies: frankly invasive lung adenocarcinoma (ADC). Receptors were obtained from a person aged 55 to 75 with lung adenocarcinoma.

The chain combines TRBV28 with TRBJ2-7, with D perhaps TRBD2 (5 bases). CDR3 length: 16 amino acids. Germline CDR1 reads MDHEN; CDR2 reads SYDVKM. V was trimmed by 2 bases and J by 2 bases, leaving 16 bases between them. The CDR3 DNA follows: TGTGCCAGCAGTTTAGCGTGGGAGAGAGTTGCCTACGAGCAGTACTTC. It codes for CASSLAWERVAYEQYF.

CDR3 coding DNA: TGTGCCAGCAGCGCCCGGGGGGGAGTAAGACTGCTTCAAGAGACCCAGTACTTC. Translation: CASSARGGVRLLQETQYF. V and J are TRBV7-2 and TRBJ2-5; TRBD2 matches at 8 bases. This CDR3 has 18 residues. Germline CDR1 is SGHTA and CDR2 is FQGNSA. V shed 5 bases and J 2 bases; nucleotides not matched to a gene: 16.

The chain uses TRBV6-1 and TRBJ2-1; D is uncertain. The V end was cut by 1 base, the J end by 3 bases, with 13 bases between. This CDR3 has 16 residues. The germline gives CDR1 MNHNS, CDR2 SASEGT. DNA for the CDR3: TGTGCCAGCAGTGAAGAAGTGGGGTCGGACTACAATGAGCAGTTCTTC. Residues: CASSEEVGSDYNEQFF.

Notes on this clone: The conserved phenylalanine or tryptophan normally closing the CDR3 is absent here, so this likely arose from a read error. The DNA is omitted, as the CDR3 cannot be located on it reliably, and the CDR3 follows TCRdb's listing. This sequence joins TRBV7-5 and TRBJ1-5. TRBV7-5 is a known pseudogene. The CDR3 spans 9 residues, counting both ends. The CDR3 loop reads CVRSLGTPE.

CDR3 sequence reads: CASSQDGNQPQHF. The CDR3 region has the DNA TGCGCCAGCAGCCAAGATGGGAATCAGCCCCAGCATTTT. The chain uses TRBV4-1 and TRBJ1-5; D gene uncertain. The ends were cut back, 0 bases at V and 4 bases at J, with 4 bases in the middle. There are 13 residues in the CDR3. Germline CDR1 reads MGHRA; CDR2 reads YSYEKL.

This clone was found once. The CDR3 loop is CASTPHGYTF. The CDR3 region has the DNA TGCGCCAGCACTCCCCATGGCTACACCTTC. V is TRBV23-1 and J is TRBJ1-2; D unclear. TRBV23-1 has ORF status, its function being uncertain. The CDR3 has 10 residues. V shed 7 bases and J shed 6 bases, with 6 bases lying between them.

This chain joins TRBV6-5 and TRBJ2-3; unclear D gene. In germline, CDR1 is MNHEY, CDR2 SVGAGI. The CDR3 totals 13 residues. V was shortened by 2 bases and J by 10 bases, with 13 bases between the two germline ends. The CDR3 DNA is TGTGCCAGCAGTTACGATACGGCTGCTCCGCAGTATTTT. Protein: CASSYDTAAPQYF.

This chain joins TRBV2 and TRBJ2-7, with D uncertain. The CDR3 extends over 12 amino acids. Trimming shortened V by 11 bases and J by 2 bases, and 13 bases separated the two germline ends. Per the germline V gene, CDR1 is SNHLY and CDR2 is FYNNEI. In DNA form, the CDR3 reads TGTGCCGTCGGGTCAAACGCCTACGAGCAGTACTTC. Translating it yields CAVGSNAYEQYF.

J is TRBJ2-7 and V is TRBV4-2, with D unclear. This CDR3 comprises 16 residues. CDR1 and CDR2 from the germline V gene are LGHNA and YNFKEQ. V was trimmed by 3 bases and J by 2 bases, leaving 17 bases between them. The CDR3 protein is CASSQEGPPNTYEQYF. The CDR3, as DNA: TGTGCCAGCAGCCAGGAAGGACCGCCTAACACCTACGAGCAGTACTTC.

The gene calls are TRBV30 and TRBJ1-4, with D possibly TRBD1 on 6 matching bases. CDR1 is GTSNPN and CDR2 is SVGIG in the germline V gene (reference sequence). CDR3 length: 13 residues. The V end was cut by 5 bases, the J end by 4 bases, with 11 bases between. The CDR3 DNA sequence: TGTGCCTGGTCCGGACAGCGTAATGAAAAACTGTTTTTT. Translated: CAWSGQRNEKLFF.

This clone was found a few times. The CDR3 reads CASSLWDRGTYGYTF. DNA for the CDR3: TGTGCCAGCAGCTTGTGGGACAGGGGTACCTATGGCTACACCTTC. V usage is TRBV5-6 and J usage is TRBJ1-2, with TRBD1 identical over 10 bases. After removal of 1 base from V and 4 bases from J, the junction contained 4 bases not matched to a gene. CDR3 length: 15 residues. The germline CDR1 and CDR2 sequences are SGHDT and YYEEEE. The variable domain in full, with the rest retrieved from reference TRBV5-6 and TRBJ1-2, is DAGVTQSPTHLIKTRGQQVTLRCSPKSGHDTVSWYQQALGQGPQFIFQYYEEEERQRGNFPDRFSGHQFPNYSSELNVNALLLGDSALYLCASSLWDRGTYGYTFGSGTRLTVV.

The chain joins TRBV28 to TRBJ1-5; 7 bases fit TRBD1. V dropped 6 bases and J dropped 7; count of bases not matched to a gene: 15. Germline CDR1 is MDHEN and CDR2 is SYDVKM. The CDR3 is made up of 16 amino acids. The CDR3 DNA follows: TGTGCCAGCAGCCCTGCCCGCAGGGGGTTTGGGCAGCCCCAGCATTTT. This encodes CASSPARRGFGQPQHF.

The gene calls are TRBV28 and TRBJ1-5; 7 bases line up with TRBD1. Trimming cost V 4 bases and J 0 bases; bases outside gene matches: 3. The CDR3 length is 15 residues. CDR1 is MDHEN, CDR2 SYDVKM, per germline. The CDR3 region is CASSWGTVSNQPQHF. The CDR3 bases are TGTGCCAGCAGTTGGGGGACAGTTAGCAATCAGCCCCAGCATTTT.

The V and J genes are TRBV6-5 and TRBJ2-1, with D possibly being TRBD2 (5 bases). Germline loops: CDR1 MNHEY, CDR2 SVGAGI. The germline V and J ends were trimmed by 4 bases and 10 bases, with 11 bases remaining between them. This CDR3 has 12 amino acids. This chain's CDR3 is CASSSPPGEQFF. CDR3 nucleotide sequence: TGTGCCAGCAGTTCCCCCCCGGGGGAGCAGTTCTTC.

The sample holds one count of this clone. The chain couples TRBV29-1 to TRBJ2-3; the match to TRBD2 covers 8 bases. CDR1 and CDR2 from the germline V gene are SQVTM and ANQGSEA. This CDR3 spans 14 amino acids. The CDR3 DNA reads as TGCAGTGCTAGTAGCGGGATGAATGCAGATACGCAGTATTTT. It codes for CSASSGMNADTQYF.

This chain joins TRBV7-6 and TRBJ2-3; 10 bases are shared with TRBD1. Germline V lookup: CDR1 SGHVS, CDR2 FNYEAQ. The length of the CDR3 is 16 residues. Trimming took 5 bases from V and 5 from J; bases not matched to a gene: 10. CDR3 sequence: CASSNWGTGVKDTQYF. Here the CDR3 DNA reads TGTGCCAGCAGCAACTGGGGGACAGGGGTTAAAGATACGCAGTATTTT.

The V call is TRBV6-1, the J call TRBJ2-7; 11 nucleotides agree with TRBD2. The ends lost 7 bases at V and 2 bases at J; junction bases unmatched: 4. The CDR3 contains 14 residues. Germline V gives CDR1 MNHNS, CDR2 SASEGT. The CDR3 DNA reads TGTGCCAGCAAGATACTAGCGGGAGCCTACGAGCAGTACTTC. This sequence encodes CASKILAGAYEQYF.

The chain is built from TRBV30 and TRBJ1-5; perhaps TRBD1 as D (5 bases). The CDR3 totals 12 residues. V shed 3 bases and J shed 7 bases, with 10 bases lying between them. Germline V gene data show CDR1 as GTSNPN and CDR2 as SVGIG (reference sequence). CDR3 in DNA: TGTGCCTGGAGGGGGAAGGGGCAGCCCCAGCATTTT. Its translation: CAWRGKGQPQHF.

V usage is TRBV5-4 and J usage is TRBJ2-1; the match to TRBD1 covers 7 bases. This CDR3 has 15 residues. V was clipped by 0 bases and J by 4 bases; unmatched bases: 4. The V gene's germline CDR1 is SGHNT and CDR2 YYREEE (reference sequence). CDR3 nucleotide sequence: TGTGCCAGCAGCTTGGAAGGGGGCAAGTACAATGAGCAGTTCTTC. Translating it yields CASSLEGGKYNEQFF.

J is TRBJ1-1 and V is TRBV28; 11 positions agree with TRBD1. V shed 8 bases, J shed 2 bases, and the junction held 10 bases outside the gene matches. Germline CDR1 reads MDHEN; CDR2 reads SYDVKM. The CDR3 totals 16 residues. CDR3 DNA sequence: TGTGCCAGCCCCCCTGGGACAGGGGGAACCAACACTGAAGCTTTCTTT. As protein: CASPPGTGGTNTEAFF.

This clone was detected a few times. The CDR3 sequence: CASRRLGANTEAFF. For the CDR3, the DNA is TGTGCCAGCAGGAGGTTGGGGGCGAACACTGAAGCTTTCTTT. This chain links TRBV7-2 with TRBJ1-1, with D possibly being TRBD1 (6 bases). Trimming removed 6 bases at V and 1 base at J, with 12 bases between. The CDR3 has 14 amino acids. CDR1 and CDR2 (germline): SGHTA, FQGNSA.

CDR3 DNA sequence: TGTGCCAGCAGCCTAGCAGGGTCCGGGGCCAACGTCCTGACTTTC. The encoded protein is CASSLAGSGANVLTF. This chain uses TRBV4-2 with TRBJ2-6; D might be TRBD1 (5 bases). Germline lookup yields CDR1 LGHNA and CDR2 YNFKEQ. The ends were cut back, 4 bases at V and 4 bases at J, with 11 bases in the middle. There are 15 residues in the CDR3.

The chain is built from TRBV4-1 and TRBJ2-2; the D is unclear. The CDR3 totals 14 residues. Trimming took 4 bases from V and 7 from J, leaving 13 bases between them. Per germline, CDR1 MGHRA and CDR2 YSYEKL. CDR3 protein: CASSPWVGIGELFF. CDR3 coding DNA: TGCGCCAGCAGCCCCTGGGTGGGGATCGGGGAGCTGTTTTTT.